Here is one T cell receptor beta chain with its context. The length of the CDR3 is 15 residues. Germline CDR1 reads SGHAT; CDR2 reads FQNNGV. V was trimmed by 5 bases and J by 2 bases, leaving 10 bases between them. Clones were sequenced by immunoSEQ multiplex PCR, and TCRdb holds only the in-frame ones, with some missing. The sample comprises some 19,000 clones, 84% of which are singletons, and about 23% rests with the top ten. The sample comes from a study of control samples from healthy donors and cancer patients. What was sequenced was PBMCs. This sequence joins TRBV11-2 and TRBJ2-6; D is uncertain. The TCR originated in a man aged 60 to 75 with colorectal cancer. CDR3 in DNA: TGTGCCAGCAGCGAACGGTTGGCTGGGGCCAACGTCCTGACTTTC. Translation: CASSERLAGANVLTF.